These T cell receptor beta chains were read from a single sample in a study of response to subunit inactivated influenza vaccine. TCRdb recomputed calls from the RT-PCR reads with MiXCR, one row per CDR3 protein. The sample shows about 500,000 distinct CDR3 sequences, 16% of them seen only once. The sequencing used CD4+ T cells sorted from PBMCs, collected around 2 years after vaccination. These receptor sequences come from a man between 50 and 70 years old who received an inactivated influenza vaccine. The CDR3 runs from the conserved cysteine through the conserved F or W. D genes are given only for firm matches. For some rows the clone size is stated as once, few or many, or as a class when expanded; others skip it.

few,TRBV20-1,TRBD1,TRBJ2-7,TGCAGTGCTAGATTTTCCGACAGGGGGAACAGGGGCGAGCAGTACTTC,CSARFSDRGNRGEQYF
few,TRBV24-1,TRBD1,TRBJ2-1,TGTGCCACCAGTGACGGGGACAGATTTATCTTC,CATSDGDRFIF
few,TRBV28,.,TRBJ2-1,TGTGCCAGCAGTTCCGGGACTTACCATCTAGGAGAGCAGTTCTTC,CASSSGTYHLGEQFF
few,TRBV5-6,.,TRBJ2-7,TGTGCCAGCAGCGGAGGGGTAGTCTACGAGCAGTACTTC,CASSGGVVYEQYF
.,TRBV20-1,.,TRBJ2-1,TGCAGTGCTAGGGGACTTTCCTACAATGAGCAGTTCTTC,CSARGLSYNEQFF
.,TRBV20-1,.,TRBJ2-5,TGCAGTGCTAGTAAGGACTTAGGAGAGACCCAGTACTTC,CSASKDLGETQYF
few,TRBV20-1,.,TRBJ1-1,TGCAGTGCTAGAGTGGGACACATGAACACTGAAGCTTTCTTT,CSARVGHMNTEAFF
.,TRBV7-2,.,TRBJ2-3,TGTGCCAGCAGACAAACAGGGACAGATACGCAGTATTTT,CASRQTGTDTQYF
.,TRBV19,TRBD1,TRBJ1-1,TGTGCCAGCCTACGACAGGGAATGAACACTGAAGCTTTCTTT,CASLRQGMNTEAFF
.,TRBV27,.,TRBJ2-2,TGTGCCAGCAGGCTAGGGTGGGGGAACACCGGGGAGCTGTTTTTT,CASRLGWGNTGELFF
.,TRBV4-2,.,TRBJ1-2,TGTGCCAGCAGCCAAGATGTCGCAGGGACGAGTTATGGCTACACCTTC,CASSQDVAGTSYGYTF
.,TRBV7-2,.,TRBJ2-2,TGTGCCAGCAGCTTAAGGCGGGGTTCCTCAGAGGAGCTGTTTTTT,CASSLRRGSSEELFF
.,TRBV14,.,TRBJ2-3,TGTGCCAGCAGCCAAATAACCGGGACTGGGACGCAGTATTTT,CASSQITGTGTQYF
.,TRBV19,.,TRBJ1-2,TGTGACAGCTCTCACGGACAAGCGCGTGGCTACACCTTC,CDSSHGQARGYTF
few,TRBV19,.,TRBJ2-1,TGTGCCAGTAGTCTCCTCACTAGCTCGTTCTACAATGAGCAGTTCTTC,CASSLLTSSFYNEQFF
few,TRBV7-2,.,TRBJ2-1,TGTGCCAGCAGCTTATCTGGGGACACAGAGTTCTTC,CASSLSGDTEFF
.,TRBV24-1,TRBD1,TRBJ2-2,TGTGCCACCAGCCCGGGACAGGATATCACCGGGGAGCTGTTTTTT,CATSPGQDITGELFF
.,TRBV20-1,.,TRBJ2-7,TGCAGTGCTCTAAAGACCCCACTCACCTCCTACGAGCAGTACTTC,CSALKTPLTSYEQYF
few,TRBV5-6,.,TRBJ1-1,TGTGCCAGCAGCCACCAACAGGGTTGGGTCACTGAAGCTTTCTTT,CASSHQQGWVTEAFF
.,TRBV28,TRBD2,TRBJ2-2,TGTGCCAGCAGTTTATATCGGGGATACCGCGGGGGTACCGGGGAGCTGTTTTTT,CASSLYRGYRGGTGELFF
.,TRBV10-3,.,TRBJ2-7,TGTGCCATCAGTGAGTCAGGTGGCAGGGGATCCTACGAGCAGTACTTC,CAISESGGRGSYEQYF
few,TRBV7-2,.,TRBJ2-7,TGTGCCAGCAGCCCGAGTAGGGCTGCTTTTTACGAGCAGTACTTC,CASSPSRAAFYEQYF
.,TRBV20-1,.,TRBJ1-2,TGCAGTGCTAGAGATCCCCCTAACCATATCGGCTATGGCTACACCTTC,CSARDPPNHIGYGYTF
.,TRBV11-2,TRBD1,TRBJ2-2,TGTGCCAGCAGACAACCCTTTTTGGACAGGACCACCGGGGAGCTGTTTTTT,CASRQPFLDRTTGELFF
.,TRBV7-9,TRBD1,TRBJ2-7,TGTGCCAGCAGCCGCGGTATCGGGACAGGGGCGCTCGAGCAGTACTTC,CASSRGIGTGALEQYF
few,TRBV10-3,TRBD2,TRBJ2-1,TGTGCCATCAAGCGGGAGGGTCACAATGAGCAGTTCTTC,CAIKREGHNEQFF
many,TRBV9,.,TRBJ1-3,TGTGCCAGCAGTAAACAGCCGTTCTCTGGAAACACCATATATTTT,CASSKQPFSGNTIYF
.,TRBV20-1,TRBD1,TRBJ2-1,TGCAGTGCGGGGACAGATGTGGAGCAGTTCTTC,CSAGTDVEQFF
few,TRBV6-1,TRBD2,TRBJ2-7,TGTGCCAGCAGGCCTCCCGGGACTAGTTACGAGCAGTACTTC,CASRPPGTSYEQYF
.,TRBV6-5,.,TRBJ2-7,TGTGCCAGCAGTTACTCGGCGCAGCCCAACCTCGAGCAGTACTTC,CASSYSAQPNLEQYF
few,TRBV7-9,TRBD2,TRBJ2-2,TGTGCCAGCCGACTAGCGGCCCCCGGGGAGCTGTCTTTT,CASRLAAPGELSF
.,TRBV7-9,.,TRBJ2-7,TGTGCCAGCAGCTTAGGGTTCCCGGACGAGCAGTACTTC,CASSLGFPDEQYF
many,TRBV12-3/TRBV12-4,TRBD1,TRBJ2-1,TGTGCCAGCAGTTTGTCTGGGACAGGGAATGAGCAGTTCTTC,CASSLSGTGNEQFF
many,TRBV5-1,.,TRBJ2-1,TGCGCCAGCAGGAGGGACAATGAGCAGTTCTTC,CASRRDNEQFF
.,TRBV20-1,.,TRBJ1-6,TGCAGTGCTAGAGGCCGGGGGTATAATTCACCCCTCCACTTT,CSARGRGYNSPLHF
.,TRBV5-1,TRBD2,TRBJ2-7,TGCGCCAGCAGCTTGGCCTATAGTTGGACTAGCGGGACTCGTGGTTACGAGCAGTACTTC,CASSLAYSWTSGTRGYEQYF
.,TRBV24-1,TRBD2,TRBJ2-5,TGTGCCACCAGTGATTTGACCCAGGGAGGGACGACCCAGTACTTC,CATSDLTQGGTTQYF
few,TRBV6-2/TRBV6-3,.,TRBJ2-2,TGTGCCAGCAGTTACCCTTCGGCCAGCGCGAACACCGGGGAGCTGTTTTTT,CASSYPSASANTGELFF
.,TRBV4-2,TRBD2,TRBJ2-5,TGTGCCAGCAGTCGGACAGGCGGACTAGCGGTCCAAGAGACCCAGTACTTC,CASSRTGGLAVQETQYF
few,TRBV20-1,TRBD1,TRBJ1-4,TGCAGTGCTGGACAGGGGTCACGGGAAAAACTGTTTTTT,CSAGQGSREKLFF
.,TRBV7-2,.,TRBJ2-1,TGTGCCAGCAGCACCTACGGGTCGGGGAATGAGCAGTTCTTC,CASSTYGSGNEQFF
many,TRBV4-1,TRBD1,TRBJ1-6,TGCGCCAGCAGCCAAGTTCAGGGGGATAATTCACCCCTCCACTTT,CASSQVQGDNSPLHF
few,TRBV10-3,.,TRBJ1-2,TGTGCCATCAGTGAGTCGGGGGCCGGCCAGTGGGAACGATATGGCTACACCTTC,CAISESGAGQWERYGYTF